A selection of T cell receptor beta chains follows, all from one sample in a study of blood T cell repertoires in COVID-19. Method: immunoSEQ multiplex PCR; TCRdb's copy keeps in-frame clones and lacks some. The sample consists of about 200,000 clones, more than 65% of them appearing once. Sequences were obtained from peripheral blood. The source is a human donor in a cohort sampled during active COVID-19. Both conserved end residues are part of each CDR3. The D gene is left open where the match is weak. Expanded clones are given a class, and other clones once, few, many or no size at all.

d_call	v_call	j_call	cdr3_length	clone_size	cdr3_aa	cdr3_nt
-	TRBV11-2	TRBJ2-5	18	once	CASSSLGLTWEADETQYF	TGTGCCAGCAGCTCCCTCGGATTGACATGGGAGGCGGATGAGACCCAGTACTTC
TRBD1	TRBV3-1/TRBV3-2	TRBJ1-3	14	few	CASTRTGGGNTIYF	TGTGCCAGCACCCGGACAGGTGGGGGAAACACCATATATTTT
-	TRBV4-1	TRBJ2-7	15	-	CASSQEQGGIYEQYF	TGCGCCAGCAGCCAGGAGCAGGGTGGGATCTACGAGCAGTACTTC
-	TRBV4-1	TRBJ2-2	14	-	CASSQSANTGELFF	TGCGCCAGCAGCCAGTCCGCGAACACCGGGGAGCTGTTTTTT
-	TRBV10-3	TRBJ2-7	13	once	CAIRDTSSYEQYF	TGTGCCATTAGGGACACCAGCTCCTACGAGCAGTACTTC
-	TRBV28	TRBJ1-5	16	-	CASSLFPGNGNQPQHF	TGTGCCAGCAGTTTATTTCCCGGGAATGGCAATCAGCCCCAGCATTTT
-	TRBV2	TRBJ1-1	12	-	CASNGVVPEAFF	TGTGCCAGCAACGGTGTGGTCCCTGAAGCTTTCTTT
-	TRBV18	TRBJ1-1	15	-	CASSPSTGMNTEAFF	TGTGCCAGCTCACCATCCACAGGCATGAACACTGAAGCTTTCTTT
TRBD1	TRBV4-1	TRBJ2-6	20	-	CASSQVIPGGISSGANVLTF	TGCGCCAGCAGCCAAGTTATTCCAGGGGGTATAAGCTCTGGGGCCAACGTCCTGACTTTC
-	TRBV27	TRBJ2-3	15	-	CASSLVRDLADTQYF	TGTGCCAGCAGTTTGGTCCGGGACTTAGCAGATACGCAGTATTTT
-	TRBV28	TRBJ2-2	16	-	CASSLPGRSYTGELFF	TGTGCCAGCAGTTTACCAGGCAGGTCGTACACCGGGGAGCTGTTTTTT
-	TRBV5-5	TRBJ1-2	14	-	CASSVHQGNYGYTF	TGTGCCAGCAGCGTCCATCAGGGAAACTATGGCTACACCTTC
-	TRBV4-1	TRBJ1-5	17	-	CASSHPGGPRGNQPQHF	TGCGCCAGCAGCCACCCTGGGGGCCCCCGGGGCAATCAGCCCCAGCATTTT
TRBD1	TRBV18	TRBJ1-6	15	-	CASSASGGGNSPLHF	TGTGCCAGCTCGGCCTCAGGGGGCGGTAATTCACCCCTCCACTTT
TRBD2	TRBV18	TRBJ2-7	17	-	CASSPPGLAGGHNEQYF	TGTGCCAGCTCACCACCCGGGCTAGCGGGAGGGCATAACGAGCAGTACTTC
-	TRBV18	TRBJ2-3	16	-	CASSPQDSFWTDTQYF	TGTGCCAGCTCACCACAGGACAGTTTTTGGACAGATACGCAGTATTTT
TRBD2	TRBV7-8	TRBJ2-2	16	-	CASSYLAGGLTGELFF	TGTGCCAGCAGCTACTTAGCGGGAGGACTGACCGGGGAGCTGTTTTTT
TRBD2	TRBV2	TRBJ2-7	12	-	CASVGGVYEQYF	TGTGCCAGCGTTGGGGGGGTTTACGAGCAGTACTTC
-	TRBV19	TRBJ1-5	16	-	CASSIGHPWSHQPQHF	TGTGCCAGTAGTATAGGTCACCCCTGGAGTCATCAGCCCCAGCATTTT
TRBD2	TRBV18	TRBJ2-3	16	-	CASSPPGLAGTDTQYF	TGTGCCAGCTCACCACCTGGCCTAGCGGGCACAGATACGCAGTATTTT
TRBD1	TRBV5-1	TRBJ2-2	16	-	CASSLVRGQVTGELFF	TGCGCCAGCAGCTTGGTAAGGGGGCAGGTCACCGGGGAGCTGTTTTTT
-	TRBV15	TRBJ1-1	16	-	CATSRDLGGMNTEAFF	TGTGCCACCAGCAGAGATTTAGGGGGAATGAACACTGAAGCTTTCTTT
-	TRBV19	TRBJ1-4	14	-	CASSLRDGYEKLFF	TGTGCCAGTAGTCTGCGGGACGGGTATGAAAAACTGTTTTTT
TRBD1	TRBV4-1	TRBJ1-2	18	-	CASSQGDSRTPTNYGYTF	TGCGCCAGCAGCCAAGGGGACAGCCGAACCCCTACTAACTATGGCTACACCTTC
TRBD2	TRBV7-9	TRBJ2-1	14	once	CASSSAGVGNEQFF	TGTGCCAGCAGCTCAGCGGGAGTGGGTAATGAGCAGTTCTTC
-	TRBV20-1	TRBJ2-5	11	-	CSARVGETQYF	TGCAGTGCTAGAGTCGGGGAGACCCAGTACTTC
-	TRBV7-2	TRBJ2-3	15	once	CASSPSLSWTDTQYF	TGTGCCAGCAGCCCATCTCTATCTTGGACAGATACGCAGTATTTT
TRBD1	TRBV9	TRBJ2-3	15	-	CASSAEGQATDTQYF	TGTGCCAGCAGCGCCGAGGGACAGGCCACAGATACGCAGTATTTT
TRBD1	TRBV2	TRBJ1-6	14	-	CASRRDSLDSPLHF	TGTGCCAGCAGGCGGGACAGCCTAGATTCACCCCTCCACTTT
-	TRBV21-1	TRBJ2-5	16	-	CASRRVGTSGRETQYF	TGTGCCAGCAGAAGGGTGGGGACTAGCGGGAGGGAGACCCAGTACTTC
TRBD2	TRBV3-1/TRBV3-2	TRBJ2-1	18	-	CASSPSSGSYPRHNEQFF	TGTGCCAGCAGCCCATCTAGCGGGAGTTACCCCAGGCACAATGAGCAGTTCTTC
TRBD2	TRBV12-3/TRBV12-4	TRBJ2-1	12	-	CASSPSGTAPFF	TGTGCCAGCAGTCCCAGCGGGACTGCCCCGTTCTTC
TRBD2	TRBV6-5	TRBJ2-7	15	-	CASRLAGGSSYEQYF	TGTGCCAGCAGACTAGCGGGAGGGAGCTCCTACGAGCAGTACTTC
-	TRBV5-6	TRBJ2-7	15	-	CASSSSTTRSYEQYF	TGTGCCAGCAGCTCCTCGACTACCCGCTCCTACGAGCAGTACTTC
TRBD1	TRBV6-5	TRBJ1-1	15	-	CASSYGTGRRTEAFF	TGTGCCAGCAGTTACGGGACAGGGCGGAGGACTGAAGCTTTCTTT
-	TRBV18	TRBJ2-1	13	-	CASSPRGYNEQFF	TGTGCCAGCTCCCCTAGGGGGTACAATGAGCAGTTCTTC
-	TRBV30	TRBJ1-5	13	-	CAWSGDNNQPQHF	TGTGCCTGGAGTGGGGACAACAATCAGCCCCAGCATTTT
-	TRBV6-1	TRBJ2-3	15	-	CASSDAGLNTDTQYF	TGTGCCAGCAGTGATGCGGGACTGAACACAGATACGCAGTATTTT
-	TRBV6-1	TRBJ2-7	12	-	CASSDRGYEQYF	TGTGCCAGCAGTGATCGGGGCTACGAGCAGTACTTC
-	TRBV29-1	TRBJ1-2	13	many	CSVERGESYGYTF	TGCAGCGTTGAACGGGGAGAATCCTATGGCTACACCTTC
-	TRBV5-5	TRBJ1-4	16	-	CASSLGSSRENEKLFF	TGTGCCAGCAGCTTGGGCAGTTCGAGGGAGAATGAAAAACTGTTTTTT